One and the same sample provided the 3 T cell receptor beta chains below, sequenced in a study of blood T cell repertoires in COVID-19. The table came from immunoSEQ multiplex PCR; TCRdb's copy has only in-frame clones and leaves some out. The sample contains 150,000 to 170,000 clones, approximately 80% of which appear only once. The sample consisted of peripheral blood. These receptors were taken from a woman in her sixties or seventies with COVID-19, enrolled during active disease.

This clone was seen a few times. This sequence joins TRBV7-2 and TRBJ2-2; TRBD2 aligns across 10 bases. The CDR3 is 17 amino acids. Trimming cost V 11 bases and J 6 bases; bases outside gene matches: 18. Germline-derived CDR1 and CDR2 are SGHTA and FQGNSA. The DNA of the CDR3 is TGTGCCGACAAAGAGGGGCTAGCGGGAGTGAGTGCCGGGGAGCTGTTTTTT. It translates to CADKEGLAGVSAGELFF.

The rearrangement joins TRBV16 to TRBJ1-1, with a weak D call TRBD1 (5 bases). Trimming stripped 1 base from V and 5 bases from J, with 11 bases between. This CDR3 contains 14 residues. Germline V gene lookup returns CDR1 KGHSY and CDR2 FQNENV. The CDR3 nucleotides are TGTGCCAGCAGCCAATTAACCCGGGGGACTGAAGCTTTCTTT. Amino acid sequence: CASSQLTRGTEAFF.

Written as DNA, the CDR3 is TGTGCCAGCAGCCAAGAAGAAGCCATCCCTTACGAGCAGTACTTC. Amino acid sequence: CASSQEEAIPYEQYF. This chain connects TRBV14 to TRBJ2-7; unclear D gene. Germline CDR1 and CDR2: SGHDN and FVKESK. CDR3 length: 15 residues. Trimming removed 0 bases from V and 4 bases from J, with 13 bases in between.